The rows below give T cell receptor beta chains drawn from one sample of a study of shared clonotypes between healthy human individuals. Assay: immunoSEQ multiplex PCR; the TCRdb copy retains only in-frame clones and omits some. This sample has about 1.9 million clones, with 80% to 95% found just once. The sample comprised naive CD8+ T cells from PBMCs. The receptors were gathered from a man between 18 and 29 years old in good health. Some clones in this sample may be carry-over from other donors' samples. The CDR3 runs from the conserved cysteine through the conserved F or W. Fields, in order: clone size, J gene, D gene, V gene, CDR3 DNA, CDR3 protein. A D gene is named only where the DNA matches it firmly. Not all rows give a size; the values are once, few, many and, for expanded clones, a class.

abundance: -; j_gene: TRBJ2-7; d_gene: -; v_gene: TRBV2; CDR3nt: TGTGCCAGCAATTACGGGCCTGCCTACGAGCAGTACTTC; CDR3aa: CASNYGPAYEQYF
abundance: -; j_gene: TRBJ2-7; d_gene: -; v_gene: TRBV11-3; CDR3nt: TGTGCCAGCAGGCTAAATACAGGGCCCGGGGGCTACGAGCAGTACTTC; CDR3aa: CASRLNTGPGGYEQYF
abundance: -; j_gene: TRBJ2-5; d_gene: TRBD2; v_gene: TRBV9; CDR3nt: TGTGCCAGCAGCGCTCCGGGACTAGCGGGAGGGTTTGGAGAGACCCAGTACTTC; CDR3aa: CASSAPGLAGGFGETQYF
abundance: -; j_gene: TRBJ2-2; d_gene: -; v_gene: TRBV7-9; CDR3nt: TGTGCCAGCAGTTCGGATGGAACCGGGGAGCTGTTTTTT; CDR3aa: CASSSDGTGELFF
abundance: -; j_gene: TRBJ2-1; d_gene: TRBD2; v_gene: TRBV4-1; CDR3nt: TGCGCCAGCAGCCAAGATGGACTAGCTTACAATGAGCAGTTCTTC; CDR3aa: CASSQDGLAYNEQFF
abundance: -; j_gene: TRBJ2-3; d_gene: -; v_gene: TRBV27; CDR3nt: TGTGCCAGCAGTCCCGACTGGGCGGGGCCAACTAGCACAGATACGCAGTATTTT; CDR3aa: CASSPDWAGPTSTDTQYF
abundance: -; j_gene: TRBJ2-6; d_gene: -; v_gene: TRBV11-2; CDR3nt: TGTGCCAGCACCTCAGGGCGCGCTGGGGCCAACGTCCTGACTTTC; CDR3aa: CASTSGRAGANVLTF
abundance: -; j_gene: TRBJ1-1; d_gene: -; v_gene: TRBV25-1; CDR3nt: TGTGCCACCGAGGGTCGAGAAGCTTTCTTT; CDR3aa: CATEGREAFF
abundance: -; j_gene: TRBJ2-3; d_gene: TRBD1; v_gene: TRBV7-9; CDR3nt: TGTGCCAGCAGCCCCCAGGGGGTGGGCGCAGATACGCAGTATTTT; CDR3aa: CASSPQGVGADTQYF
abundance: -; j_gene: TRBJ2-7; d_gene: TRBD1; v_gene: TRBV19; CDR3nt: TGTGCCAGTAGTTACGGGACAGGGTCCTACGAGCAGTACTTC; CDR3aa: CASSYGTGSYEQYF
abundance: -; j_gene: TRBJ1-4; d_gene: TRBD1; v_gene: TRBV27; CDR3nt: TGTGCCAGCAGTTTCCGGACAGGGGGCTCGTTTAATGAAAAACTGTTTTTT; CDR3aa: CASSFRTGGSFNEKLFF
abundance: -; j_gene: TRBJ2-7; d_gene: TRBD2; v_gene: TRBV6-1; CDR3nt: TGTGCCAGCAGGGGGACTAGCGGGAGCTCCTACGAGCAGTACTTC; CDR3aa: CASRGTSGSSYEQYF
abundance: -; j_gene: TRBJ1-1; d_gene: -; v_gene: TRBV19; CDR3nt: TGTGCCAGTAGTATAGGGGGGTATATGAACACTGAAGCTTTCTTT; CDR3aa: CASSIGGYMNTEAFF
abundance: -; j_gene: TRBJ2-7; d_gene: TRBD1; v_gene: TRBV30; CDR3nt: TGTGCCACCGAGGGGACAGACTCCTACGAGCAGTACTTC; CDR3aa: CATEGTDSYEQYF
abundance: -; j_gene: TRBJ2-2; d_gene: -; v_gene: TRBV7-9; CDR3nt: TGTGCCAGCAGCGACTACGAGGGAGTACTCGGCACCGGGGAGCTGTTTTTT; CDR3aa: CASSDYEGVLGTGELFF
abundance: -; j_gene: TRBJ2-3; d_gene: -; v_gene: TRBV27; CDR3nt: TGTGCCAGCAGTCCGGATTTGGGGCTTAGCACAGATACGCAGTATTTT; CDR3aa: CASSPDLGLSTDTQYF
abundance: -; j_gene: TRBJ2-1; d_gene: -; v_gene: TRBV6-5; CDR3nt: TGTGCCAGCAGTTGGGACACCACAGGCAATGAGCAGTTCTTC; CDR3aa: CASSWDTTGNEQFF
abundance: -; j_gene: TRBJ1-2; d_gene: -; v_gene: TRBV4-3; CDR3nt: TGCGCCAGCAGCCAACCGGGACTAGGCGGTGGTGGCTACACCTTC; CDR3aa: CASSQPGLGGGGYTF
abundance: -; j_gene: TRBJ2-7; d_gene: -; v_gene: TRBV6-1; CDR3nt: TGTGCCAGCAGTGAGTTTACTAGAACGCCGGGGGAGCAGTACTTC; CDR3aa: CASSEFTRTPGEQYF
abundance: -; j_gene: TRBJ1-2; d_gene: -; v_gene: TRBV6-5; CDR3nt: TGTGCCAGCCGGCAAAAGGGAGCAGTTTATGGCTACACCTTC; CDR3aa: CASRQKGAVYGYTF
abundance: -; j_gene: TRBJ2-2; d_gene: -; v_gene: TRBV7-9; CDR3nt: TGTGCCAGCAGCCCCCCCGGCACCGGGGAGCTGTTTTTT; CDR3aa: CASSPPGTGELFF
abundance: once; j_gene: TRBJ2-1; d_gene: -; v_gene: TRBV7-2; CDR3nt: TGTGCCAGCAGCCCAGACTTCAATGAGCAGTTCTTC; CDR3aa: CASSPDFNEQFF
abundance: few; j_gene: TRBJ2-1; d_gene: TRBD2; v_gene: TRBV9; CDR3nt: TGTGCCAGCACCCACGGAGAACGGGGAGCGGGAGGCAATGAGCAGTTCTTC; CDR3aa: CASTHGERGAGGNEQFF
abundance: once; j_gene: TRBJ1-4; d_gene: TRBD1; v_gene: TRBV15; CDR3nt: TGTGCCACCAGCGTCCGACAGGGGGTTGGTGAAAAACTGTTTTTT; CDR3aa: CATSVRQGVGEKLFF
abundance: -; j_gene: TRBJ1-1; d_gene: -; v_gene: TRBV28; CDR3nt: TGTGCCAGCAGCCCGACGGCAAACACTGAAGCTTTCTTT; CDR3aa: CASSPTANTEAFF
abundance: -; j_gene: TRBJ1-4; d_gene: -; v_gene: TRBV28; CDR3nt: TGTGCCAGCCAGGACGATGAAAAACTGTTTTTT; CDR3aa: CASQDDEKLFF
abundance: -; j_gene: TRBJ2-3; d_gene: -; v_gene: TRBV5-1; CDR3nt: TGCGCCAGCAGTATGAGGGGTAGCGTCGCAGATACGCAGTATTTT; CDR3aa: CASSMRGSVADTQYF
abundance: -; j_gene: TRBJ2-7; d_gene: -; v_gene: TRBV28; CDR3nt: TGTGCCAGCAGTGGTTTCGCCTCCGCGGGGAGCTCCTACGAACAGTACTTC; CDR3aa: CASSGFASAGSSYEQYF
abundance: -; j_gene: TRBJ1-2; d_gene: TRBD1; v_gene: TRBV28; CDR3nt: TGTGCCAGCAGTCTGGACAGGGTGGAGGGCTACACCTTC; CDR3aa: CASSLDRVEGYTF
abundance: -; j_gene: TRBJ2-7; d_gene: TRBD2; v_gene: TRBV19; CDR3nt: TGTGCCAGTAGCCCAGGACTAGCGGGATACGAGCAGTACTTC; CDR3aa: CASSPGLAGYEQYF
abundance: -; j_gene: TRBJ1-1; d_gene: TRBD1; v_gene: TRBV4-1; CDR3nt: TGCGCCAGCAGCCGTGGGACAGAGGGGAACACTGAAGCTTTCTTT; CDR3aa: CASSRGTEGNTEAFF
abundance: -; j_gene: TRBJ2-7; d_gene: -; v_gene: TRBV7-2; CDR3nt: TGTGCCAGCAGCCCCGGGGCCGGCCCGGTTTTCCACGAGCAGTACTTC; CDR3aa: CASSPGAGPVFHEQYF
abundance: once; j_gene: TRBJ2-7; d_gene: TRBD2; v_gene: TRBV2; CDR3nt: TGTGCCAGCAGTGGCCGGGAGGAGACGGGACTAGCGGGGTCCTACGAGCAGTACTTC; CDR3aa: CASSGREETGLAGSYEQYF
abundance: -; j_gene: TRBJ2-1; d_gene: TRBD2; v_gene: TRBV6-1; CDR3nt: TGTGCCAGCAGTGAATTTGGGGGACTACCTCGCTACAATGAGCAGTTCTTC; CDR3aa: CASSEFGGLPRYNEQFF
abundance: -; j_gene: TRBJ2-5; d_gene: TRBD2; v_gene: TRBV11-2; CDR3nt: TGTGCCAGCAGCTTAGGGACTAGCGGGAGAAAAGGCCAAGAGACCCAGTACTTC; CDR3aa: CASSLGTSGRKGQETQYF
abundance: -; j_gene: TRBJ1-3; d_gene: -; v_gene: TRBV9; CDR3nt: TGTGCCAGCAGCGGATCGGGACGGGGCGCCATATATTTT; CDR3aa: CASSGSGRGAIYF
abundance: -; j_gene: TRBJ1-4; d_gene: -; v_gene: TRBV7-9; CDR3nt: TGTGCCAGCAGCCCCCCTAGGGGGAGGGGTGAAAAACTGTTTTTT; CDR3aa: CASSPPRGRGEKLFF
abundance: -; j_gene: TRBJ1-2; d_gene: -; v_gene: TRBV7-9; CDR3nt: TGTGCCAGCAGCTTAACAGCAGCTAACAGGGATGTTAGCTATGGCTACACCTTC; CDR3aa: CASSLTAANRDVSYGYTF
abundance: -; j_gene: TRBJ2-4; d_gene: -; v_gene: TRBV30; CDR3nt: TGTGCCTGGAGTGTACCGGTCCTAGCCAAAAACATTCAGTACTTC; CDR3aa: CAWSVPVLAKNIQYF
abundance: -; j_gene: TRBJ2-5; d_gene: -; v_gene: TRBV11-2; CDR3nt: TGTGCCAGCAGCTTAGATCCCCTTCGGGGGACCCAAGAGACCCAGTACTTC; CDR3aa: CASSLDPLRGTQETQYF
abundance: -; j_gene: TRBJ1-4; d_gene: -; v_gene: TRBV27; CDR3nt: TGTGCCAGCAGTTTAACCGGGGAACTAATGTCGGAACTGTTTTTT; CDR3aa: CASSLTGELMSELFF